Following are 17 T cell receptor beta chains from one sample sequenced in a study of identical twins. From the 5' RACE reads, TCRdb called clonotypes with MiXCR, one entry per CDR3 protein. The profile shows some 440,000 distinct CDR3 sequences, 20% to 25% of them singletons. The data also belong to a second study, concerning T cells expressing NK-cell markers.

The sample taken for sequencing was CD4+ T cells sorted from blood. These receptors all come from a woman aged 18-30 years in good health.

This chain connects TRBV27 to TRBJ2-1; D is possibly TRBD1 (7 bases). The V gene lost 3 bases and the J gene lost 3 bases, with 27 bases spanning the gap. Germline CDR1 and CDR2: MNHEY and SMNVEV (reference sequence). The length of the CDR3 is 20 residues. CDR3 nucleotide sequence: TGTGCCAGCAGTTTGCGTTGGACAGGCGGTGGAACGGGACTCTACAATGAGCAGTTCTTC. Translated: CASSLRWTGGGTGLYNEQFF.

This clonotype has more than one count but fewer than ten. The CDR3 here is CASSLRNTNEQFF. CDR3 sequence (DNA): TGTGCCAGCAGCTTAAGGAACACGAATGAGCAGTTCTTC. The genes are TRBV11-2 and TRBJ2-1; D remains ambiguous. The V gene's germline CDR1 is SGHAT and CDR2 FQNNGV. Trimming removed 2 bases from V and 7 bases from J, with 9 bases in between. The length of the CDR3 is 13 residues.

In its sample, this clonotype was seen a few times. The V and J genes are TRBV12-3 or TRBV12-4 and TRBJ1-3; D unresolved. Trimming removed 6 bases from V and 11 bases from J, with 11 bases in between. The CDR3 loop spans 11 amino acids. The CDR3 sequence: CASSHLPAIYF. The CDR3 nucleotides read TGTGCCAGCAGCCATCTACCCGCCATATATTTT.

This clonotype was found a few times. The chain carries TRBV12-3 or TRBV12-4 and TRBJ2-2; 9 bases match TRBD2. The CDR3 sequence is 16 residues long. With 3 bases clipped from V and 5 bases from J, the junction kept 7 bases outside the gene matches. In DNA, the CDR3 is TGTGCCAGCAGTTTTCCTGCGGGGGGGGCGACCGGGGAGCTGTTTTTT. Amino acid sequence: CASSFPAGGATGELFF.

The chain carries TRBV6-1 and TRBJ2-5; no clear D. The V and J ends lost 3 bases and 2 bases respectively, with 10 bases between them. From germline, CDR1 is MNHNS and CDR2 SASEGT. The CDR3 totals 14 residues. Written as DNA, the CDR3 is TGTGCCAGCAGTGAGGCCACTCCTCAAGAGACCCAGTACTTC. Encoded protein: CASSEATPQETQYF.

The chain uses TRBV12-3 or TRBV12-4 and TRBJ1-4, with TRBD1 matching over 7 bases. The CDR3 has 13 amino acids. The trim removed 6 bases at V and 8 bases at J, leaving 6 bases unmatched. For the CDR3, the DNA is TGTGCCAGCAGAGACAGGGCGTCAGAAAAACTGTTTTTT. Translation gives CASRDRASEKLFF.

CDR3 sequence reads: CAINRDSGSNTGELFF. CDR3 DNA: TGTGCCATCAATCGGGACTCAGGGTCGAACACCGGGGAGCTGTTTTTT. This rearrangement joins TRBV10-3 to TRBJ2-2, with a tentative D call TRBD2 (6 bases). Germline V gene data show CDR1 as ENHRY and CDR2 as SYGVKD. Trimming removed 7 bases from V and 0 bases from J, with 15 bases in between. The CDR3 has 16 residues.

The chain joins TRBV12-3 or TRBV12-4 to TRBJ1-1; perhaps TRBD1 as D (5 bases). The CDR3 runs to 14 residues. Trimming stripped 8 bases from V and 3 bases from J, with 16 bases between. The CDR3 nucleotides read TGTGCCAGCTCCAGAGGTGCAGGGCACACTGAAGCTTTCTTT. Translated, it gives CASSRGAGHTEAFF.

The chain is built from TRBV9 and TRBJ2-3, with 8 bases matching TRBD2. Germline loops: CDR1 SGDLS, CDR2 YYNGEE. The CDR3 loop spans 14 amino acids. Trimming removed 5 bases from V and 2 bases from J; junction bases left unmatched: 4. The CDR3 DNA is TGTGCCAGCAGTAGCGGGGAGTTCACAGATACGCAGTATTTT. Protein: CASSSGEFTDTQYF.

Only a few counts were recorded for this clonotype. V usage is TRBV6-5 and J usage is TRBJ1-2, with D maybe TRBD1 (6 bases). The V end lost 2 bases, the J end lost 6 bases, and 13 bases lay between the germline ends. The CDR3 runs to 14 residues. The V gene's germline CDR1 is MNHEY and CDR2 SVGAGI. CDR3 sequence reads: CASSYAVQGNGYTF. For the CDR3, the DNA is TGTGCCAGCAGTTACGCCGTTCAGGGGAATGGCTACACCTTC.

This sequence joins TRBV11-2 and TRBJ2-5; perhaps TRBD2 as D (6 bases). V was cut by 5 bases and J by 9 bases, with 25 bases left in between. The CDR3 consists of 16 residues. The germline V gene encodes CDR1 SGHAT and CDR2 FQNNGV. The CDR3 DNA sequence: TGTGCCAGCAGCCATCTTGCGGGGCCCCCGCTACCGGCCCAGTACTTC. This encodes CASSHLAGPPLPAQYF. The whole variable domain, filled in from reference TRBV11-2 and TRBJ2-5, reads EAGVAQSPRYKIIEKRQSVAFWCNPISGHATLYWYQQILGQGPKLLIQFQNNGVVDDSQLPKDRFSAERLKGVDSTLKIQPAKLEDSAVYLCASSHLAGPPLPAQYFGPGTRLLVL.

This clonotype was observed a few times. V gene TRBV20-1 combines with J gene TRBJ2-3; possibly TRBD2 for D (6 bases). This CDR3 has 14 amino acids. The germline V and J ends were trimmed by 5 bases and 2 bases, with 14 bases remaining between them. Germline CDR1 reads DFQATT; CDR2 reads SNEGSKA (reference sequence). The CDR3 sequence: CSAVKGLLTDTQYF. The CDR3 bases are TGCAGTGCTGTCAAGGGACTGCTCACAGATACGCAGTATTTT.

A few counts support this clonotype. The chain has TRBV20-1 and TRBJ2-5; no firm D call. Trimming removed 0 bases from V and 9 bases from J, with 14 bases in between. This CDR3 region has 13 residues. The germline V gene has CDR1 DFQATT and CDR2 SNEGSKA (reference sequence). CDR3 sequence reads: CSARDQTQHAQYF. CDR3 nucleotide sequence: TGCAGTGCTAGAGATCAGACACAGCATGCCCAGTACTTC.

This clonotype was detected only a few times. The rearrangement links TRBV15 to TRBJ2-1; possibly TRBD2 for D (6 bases). V lost 5 bases and J lost 6, with 11 bases in between. CDR3 length: 13 residues. Germline V CDR1 and CDR2: LNHNV, YYDKDF (reference sequence). CDR3 protein: CATSSVGGNEQFF. CDR3 coding DNA: TGTGCCACCAGCTCGGTGGGGGGCAATGAGCAGTTCTTC.

V and J are TRBV20-1 and TRBJ2-1; TRBD1 matches 9 bases. V shed 7 bases and J 3 bases; nucleotides not matched to a gene: 4. CDR3 length: 13 residues. Germline lookup yields CDR1 DFQATT and CDR2 SNEGSKA (reference sequence). CDR3 coding DNA: TGCAGTGTTACGGGACAGGGCTACAATGAGCAGTTCTTC. Its protein product is CSVTGQGYNEQFF.

This clonotype appeared a few times. The J gene is TRBJ2-1, the V gene TRBV6-5; 11 bases match TRBD2. The V gene's germline CDR1 is MNHEY and CDR2 SVGAGI. V dropped 5 bases and J dropped 9; count of bases not matched to a gene: 9. The CDR3 is made up of 15 amino acids. The CDR3 sequence is CASSNLAGGQAEQFF. CDR3 DNA sequence: TGTGCCAGCAGTAACCTAGCGGGGGGTCAAGCTGAGCAGTTCTTC.

This clonotype has only a few counts. The V and J genes are TRBV20-1 and TRBJ2-1; 10 bases map to TRBD2. This CDR3 contains 16 residues. The germline V gene encodes CDR1 DFQATT and CDR2 SNEGSKA (reference sequence). The CDR3 here is CRVAGGHYYSYNEQFF. Written as DNA, the CDR3 is TGCAGGGTAGCGGGGGGACACTACTACTCCTACAATGAGCAGTTCTTC.